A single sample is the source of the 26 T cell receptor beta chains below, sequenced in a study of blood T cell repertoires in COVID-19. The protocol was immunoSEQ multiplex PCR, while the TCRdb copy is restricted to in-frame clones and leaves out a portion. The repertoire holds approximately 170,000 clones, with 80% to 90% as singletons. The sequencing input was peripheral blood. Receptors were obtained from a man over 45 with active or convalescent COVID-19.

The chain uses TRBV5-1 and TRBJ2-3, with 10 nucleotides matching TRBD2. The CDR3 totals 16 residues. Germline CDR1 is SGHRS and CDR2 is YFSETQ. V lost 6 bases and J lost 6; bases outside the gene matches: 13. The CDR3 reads CASTPPIAGGVDTQYF. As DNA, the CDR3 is TGCGCCAGCACCCCGCCAATAGCGGGAGGAGTGGATACGCAGTATTTT.

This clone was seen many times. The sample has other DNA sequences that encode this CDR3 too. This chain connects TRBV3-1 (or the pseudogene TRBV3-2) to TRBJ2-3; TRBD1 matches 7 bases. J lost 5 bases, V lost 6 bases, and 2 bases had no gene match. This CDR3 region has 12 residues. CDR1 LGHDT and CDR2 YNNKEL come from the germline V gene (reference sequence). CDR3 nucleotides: TGTGCCAGCAGTCAGGGGGTAGATACGCAGTATTTT. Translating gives CASSQGVDTQYF.

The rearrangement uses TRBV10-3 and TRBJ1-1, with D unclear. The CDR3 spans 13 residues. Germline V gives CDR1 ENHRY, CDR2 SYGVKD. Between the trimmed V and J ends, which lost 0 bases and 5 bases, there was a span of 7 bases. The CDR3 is CAISESHNTEAFF. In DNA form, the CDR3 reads TGTGCCATCAGTGAGTCTCACAATACTGAAGCTTTCTTT.

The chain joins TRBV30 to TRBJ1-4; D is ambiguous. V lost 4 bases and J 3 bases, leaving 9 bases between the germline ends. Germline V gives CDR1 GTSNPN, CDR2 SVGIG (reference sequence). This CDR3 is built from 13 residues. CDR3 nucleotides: TGTGCCTGGAAGGCGGGGTCTAATGAAAAACTGTTTTTT. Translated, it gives CAWKAGSNEKLFF.

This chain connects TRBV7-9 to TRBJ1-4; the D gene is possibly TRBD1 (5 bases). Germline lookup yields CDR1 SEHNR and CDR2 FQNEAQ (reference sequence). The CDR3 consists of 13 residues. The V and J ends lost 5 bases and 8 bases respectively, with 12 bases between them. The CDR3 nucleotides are TGTGCCAGCAGCCCGGGGGGGAACGAAAAACTGTTTTTT. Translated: CASSPGGNEKLFF. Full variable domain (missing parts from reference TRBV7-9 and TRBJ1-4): DTGVSQNPRHKITKRGQNVTFRCDPISEHNRLYWYRQTLGQGPEFLTYFQNEAQLEKSRLLSDRFSAERPKGSFSTLEIQRTEQGDSAMYLCASSPGGNEKLFFGSGTQLSVL.

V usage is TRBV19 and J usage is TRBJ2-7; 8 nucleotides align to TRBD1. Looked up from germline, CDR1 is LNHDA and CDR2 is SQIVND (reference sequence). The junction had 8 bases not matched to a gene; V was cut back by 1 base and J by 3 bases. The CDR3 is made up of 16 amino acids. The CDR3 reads CASSIGEGTGGYEQYF. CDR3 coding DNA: TGTGCCAGTAGTATAGGAGAGGGGACAGGTGGCTACGAGCAGTACTTC.

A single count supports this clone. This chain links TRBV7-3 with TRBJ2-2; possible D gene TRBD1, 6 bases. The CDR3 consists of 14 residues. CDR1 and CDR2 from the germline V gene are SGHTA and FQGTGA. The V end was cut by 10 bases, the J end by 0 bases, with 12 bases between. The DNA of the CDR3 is TGTGCCACCTCGAGACAGGCGAACACCGGGGAGCTGTTTTTT. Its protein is CATSRQANTGELFF.

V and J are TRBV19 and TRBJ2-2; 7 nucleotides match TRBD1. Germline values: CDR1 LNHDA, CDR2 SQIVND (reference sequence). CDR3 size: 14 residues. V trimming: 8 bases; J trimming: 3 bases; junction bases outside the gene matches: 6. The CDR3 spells CASSGTDYTGELFF. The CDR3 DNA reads TGTGCCAGTTCCGGGACAGACTACACCGGGGAGCTGTTTTTT.

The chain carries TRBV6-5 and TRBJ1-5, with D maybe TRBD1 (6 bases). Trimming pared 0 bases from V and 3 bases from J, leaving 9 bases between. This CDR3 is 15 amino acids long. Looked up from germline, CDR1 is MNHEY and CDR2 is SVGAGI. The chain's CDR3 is CASSYSRTVNQPQHF. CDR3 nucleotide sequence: TGTGCCAGCAGTTACTCGAGGACAGTCAATCAGCCCCAGCATTTT.

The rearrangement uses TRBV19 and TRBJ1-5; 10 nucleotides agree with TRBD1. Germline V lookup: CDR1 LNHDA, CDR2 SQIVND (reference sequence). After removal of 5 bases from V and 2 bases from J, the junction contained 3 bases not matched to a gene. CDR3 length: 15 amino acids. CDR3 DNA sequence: TGTGCCAGTAGTGACGGACAGGGGGGCAATCAGCCCCAGCATTTT. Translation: CASSDGQGGNQPQHF.

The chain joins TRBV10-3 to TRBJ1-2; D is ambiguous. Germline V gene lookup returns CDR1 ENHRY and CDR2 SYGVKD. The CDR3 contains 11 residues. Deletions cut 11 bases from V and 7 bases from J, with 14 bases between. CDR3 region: CAAGGGSGYTF. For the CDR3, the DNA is TGTGCCGCAGGCGGAGGGAGTGGCTACACCTTC.

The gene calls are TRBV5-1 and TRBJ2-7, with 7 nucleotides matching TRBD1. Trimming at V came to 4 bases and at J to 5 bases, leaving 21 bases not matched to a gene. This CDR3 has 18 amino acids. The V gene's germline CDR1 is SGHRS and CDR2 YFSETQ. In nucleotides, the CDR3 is TGCGCCAGCAGCCCCTCGAGGGGCCAGGGGGATCTAACGGACGAGCAGTACTTC. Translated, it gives CASSPSRGQGDLTDEQYF.

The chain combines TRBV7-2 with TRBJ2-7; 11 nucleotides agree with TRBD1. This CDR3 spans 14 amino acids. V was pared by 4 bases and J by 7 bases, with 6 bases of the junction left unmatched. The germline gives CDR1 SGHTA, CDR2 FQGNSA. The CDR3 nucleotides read TGTGCCAGCAGCTCGGGACAGGGGGTACCTGAGCAGTACTTC. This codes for CASSSGQGVPEQYF. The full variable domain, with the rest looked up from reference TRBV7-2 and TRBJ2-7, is GAGVSQSPSNKVTEKGKDVELRCDPISGHTALYWYRQSLGQGLEFLIYFQGNSAPDKSGLPSDRFSAERTGGSVSTLTIQRTQQEDSAVYLCASSSGQGVPEQYFGPGTRLTVT.

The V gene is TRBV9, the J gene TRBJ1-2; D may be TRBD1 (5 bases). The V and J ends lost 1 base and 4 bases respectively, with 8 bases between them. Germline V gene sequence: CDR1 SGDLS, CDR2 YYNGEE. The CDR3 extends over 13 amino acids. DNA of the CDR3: TGTGCCAGCAGCGTACCGGGGGGCTATGGCTACACCTTC. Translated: CASSVPGGYGYTF.

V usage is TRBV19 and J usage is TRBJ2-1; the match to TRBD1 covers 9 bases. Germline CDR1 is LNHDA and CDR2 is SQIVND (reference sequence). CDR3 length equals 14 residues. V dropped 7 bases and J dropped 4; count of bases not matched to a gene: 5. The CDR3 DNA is TGTGCCAGTATCAGGGGACAGGGTTACAATGAGCAGTTCTTC. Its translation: CASIRGQGYNEQFF.

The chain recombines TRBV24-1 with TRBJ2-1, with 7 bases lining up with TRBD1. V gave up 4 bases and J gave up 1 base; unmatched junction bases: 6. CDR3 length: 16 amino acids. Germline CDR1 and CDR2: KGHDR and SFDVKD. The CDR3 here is CATSDPKTGSYNEQFF. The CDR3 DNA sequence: TGTGCCACCAGTGACCCGAAGACAGGGTCCTACAATGAGCAGTTCTTC.

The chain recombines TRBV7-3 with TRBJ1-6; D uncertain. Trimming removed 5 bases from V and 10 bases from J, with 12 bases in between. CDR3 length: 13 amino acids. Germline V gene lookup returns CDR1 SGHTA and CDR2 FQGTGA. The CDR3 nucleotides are TGTGCCAGCAGCCTCCTCCGAGGCTCACCCCTCCACTTT. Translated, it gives CASSLLRGSPLHF.

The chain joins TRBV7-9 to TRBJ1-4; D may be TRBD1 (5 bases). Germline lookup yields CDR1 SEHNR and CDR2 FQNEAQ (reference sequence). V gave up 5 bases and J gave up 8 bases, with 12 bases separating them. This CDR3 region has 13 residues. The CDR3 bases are TGTGCCAGCAGCGTAGACAGTTGGGAAAAACTGTTTTTT. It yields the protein CASSVDSWEKLFF.

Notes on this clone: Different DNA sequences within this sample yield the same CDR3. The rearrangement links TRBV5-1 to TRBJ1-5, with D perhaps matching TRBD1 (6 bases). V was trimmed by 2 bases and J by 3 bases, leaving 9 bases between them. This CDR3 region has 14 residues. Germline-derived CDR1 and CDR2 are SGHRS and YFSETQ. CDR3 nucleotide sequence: TGCGCCAGCAGCTTAGAGGGGGTCAATCAGCCCCAGCATTTT. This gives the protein CASSLEGVNQPQHF.

CDR3 nucleotide sequence: TGTGCCAGCAAGATAGCGGGAGGAGTAGAAGAGACCCAGTACTTC. This codes for CASKIAGGVEETQYF. The chain links TRBV6-5 to TRBJ2-5, with TRBD2 identical over 10 bases. The V gene end was trimmed by 7 bases and the J gene end by 3 bases; junction bases not matched to a gene: 8. The germline gives CDR1 MNHEY, CDR2 SVGAGI. This CDR3 region has 15 residues.

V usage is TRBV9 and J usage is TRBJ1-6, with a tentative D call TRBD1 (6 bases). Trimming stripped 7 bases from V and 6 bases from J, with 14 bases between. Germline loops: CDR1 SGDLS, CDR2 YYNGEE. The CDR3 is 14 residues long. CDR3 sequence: CASGGATPNSPLHF. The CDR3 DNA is TGTGCCAGCGGGGGGGCTACCCCTAATTCACCCCTCCACTTT.

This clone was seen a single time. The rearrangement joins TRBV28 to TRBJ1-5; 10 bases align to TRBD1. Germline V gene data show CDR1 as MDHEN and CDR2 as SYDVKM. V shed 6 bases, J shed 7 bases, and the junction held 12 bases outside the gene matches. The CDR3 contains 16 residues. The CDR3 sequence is CASSATTGGSSQPQHF. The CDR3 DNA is TGTGCCAGCAGCGCTACGACAGGGGGCTCCAGCCAGCCCCAGCATTTT. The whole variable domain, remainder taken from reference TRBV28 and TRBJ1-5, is DVKVTQSSRYLVKRTGEKVFLECVQDMDHENMFWYRQDPGLGLRLIYFSYDVKMKEKGDIPEGYSVSREKKERFSLILESASTNQTSMYLCASSATTGGSSQPQHFGDGTRLSIL.

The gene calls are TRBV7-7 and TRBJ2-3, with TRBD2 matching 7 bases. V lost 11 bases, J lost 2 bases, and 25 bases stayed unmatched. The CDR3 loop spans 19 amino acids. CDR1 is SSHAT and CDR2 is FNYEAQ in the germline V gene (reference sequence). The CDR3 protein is CAVGPEELSGRDPTDTQYF. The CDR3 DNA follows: TGTGCCGTGGGTCCCGAAGAACTAAGTGGGAGGGATCCCACAGATACGCAGTATTTT.

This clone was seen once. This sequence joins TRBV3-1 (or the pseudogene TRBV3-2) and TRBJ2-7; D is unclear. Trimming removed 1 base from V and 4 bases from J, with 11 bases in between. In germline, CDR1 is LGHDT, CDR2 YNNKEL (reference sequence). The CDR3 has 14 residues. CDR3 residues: CASSQGYGPYEQYF. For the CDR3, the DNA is TGTGCCAGCAGCCAAGGTTACGGTCCTTACGAGCAGTACTTC.

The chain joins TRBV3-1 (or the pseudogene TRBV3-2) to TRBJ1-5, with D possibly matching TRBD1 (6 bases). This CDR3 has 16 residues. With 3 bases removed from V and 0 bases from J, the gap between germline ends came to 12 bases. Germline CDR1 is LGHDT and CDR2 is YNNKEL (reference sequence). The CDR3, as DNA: TGTGCCAGCAGCCAGGCACAGGGAAATAGCAATCAGCCCCAGCATTTT. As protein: CASSQAQGNSNQPQHF.

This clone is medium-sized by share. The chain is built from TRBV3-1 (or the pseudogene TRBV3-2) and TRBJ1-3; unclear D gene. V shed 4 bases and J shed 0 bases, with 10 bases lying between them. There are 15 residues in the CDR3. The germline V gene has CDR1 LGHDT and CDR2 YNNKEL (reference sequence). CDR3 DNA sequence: TGTGCCAGCAGCCTGGTTGGCCCCTCTGGAAACACCATATATTTT. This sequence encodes CASSLVGPSGNTIYF.